The 24 T cell receptor beta chains listed next were all sequenced from one sample in a study of blood T cell repertoires in COVID-19. Method: immunoSEQ multiplex PCR; TCRdb's copy keeps in-frame clones and lacks some. The sample holds 350,000 or so clones; roughly 90% are singletons and the top ten take approximately 7%. The sample taken for sequencing was peripheral blood. All receptors derive from a man aged 18 to 30 with active or convalescent COVID-19.

The CDR3 reads CASNGELNTEAFF. The CDR3 bases are TGTGCCAGCAACGGGGAGTTGAACACTGAAGCTTTCTTT. The genes are TRBV6-6 and TRBJ1-1; D remains unclear. The CDR3 has 13 residues. V was cut by 7 bases and J by 0 bases, with 9 bases left in between. CDR1 MNHNY and CDR2 SVGAGI come from the germline V gene (reference sequence).

This chain uses TRBV6-6 with TRBJ1-1; the D gene is possibly TRBD1 (5 bases). Per the germline V gene, CDR1 is MNHNY and CDR2 is SVGAGI (reference sequence). Trimming shortened V by 7 bases and J by 2 bases, and 26 bases separated the two germline ends. This CDR3 has 18 residues. The CDR3 sequence is CASIRSAGRGRVNTEAFF. The CDR3 nucleotides read TGTGCCAGCATTCGTTCAGCTGGTCGCGGCAGGGTCAACACTGAAGCTTTCTTT.

The rearrangement links TRBV6-6 to TRBJ1-1, with D possibly TRBD1 on 6 matching bases. From germline, CDR1 is MNHNY and CDR2 SVGAGI (reference sequence). The CDR3 runs to 14 residues. V lost 5 bases and J lost 5, with 15 bases in between. The CDR3 nucleotides are TGTGCCAGCAGTCCAGGGCGAGGGGGTACTGAAGCTTTCTTT. Amino acid sequence: CASSPGRGGTEAFF.

The rearrangement uses TRBV4-1 and TRBJ1-1; the match to TRBD1 covers 8 bases. Per germline, CDR1 MGHRA and CDR2 YSYEKL. The CDR3 covers 17 residues. V shed 0 bases, J shed 4 bases, and the junction held 10 bases outside the gene matches. This CDR3 reads CASSQDRGQGLGTEAFF. DNA of the CDR3: TGCGCCAGCAGCCAAGATCGAGGACAGGGTCTCGGCACTGAAGCTTTCTTT.

The V call is TRBV18, the J call TRBJ2-1; no firm D call. This CDR3 comprises 15 residues. Germline assignment: CDR1 KGHSH and CDR2 LQKENI. Trimming took off 1 base at V and 0 bases at J, with 7 bases between the two ends. The DNA for the CDR3 is TGTGCCAGCTCACCACTGCCGAGCTCCTACAATGAGCAGTTCTTC. This translates into CASSPLPSSYNEQFF.

The CDR3 spells CAIRYTGGDYGYTF. In DNA form, the CDR3 reads TGTGCCATCAGGTACACAGGGGGCGATTATGGCTACACCTTC. The genes are TRBV10-3 and TRBJ1-2; TRBD1 matches at 9 bases. Germline V gene sequence: CDR1 ENHRY, CDR2 SYGVKD. The CDR3 covers 14 residues. After removal of 6 bases from V and 5 bases from J, the junction contained 7 bases not matched to a gene.

A single count supports this clone. This chain links TRBV12-5 with TRBJ1-2; possible D gene TRBD1, 6 bases. V shed 0 bases and J shed 4 bases, with 24 bases lying between them. Germline V gene sequence: CDR1 LGHNT, CDR2 FRNRAP. This CDR3 comprises 19 residues. The DNA for the CDR3 is TGTGCTAGTGGTTTGGTACTTGGGTTACAGGGAGTAGATGGCTATGGCTACACCTTC. Translation gives CASGLVLGLQGVDGYGYTF. The full variable domain, its missing parts supplied by reference TRBV12-5 and TRBJ1-2, is DARVTQTPRHKVTEMGQEVTMRCQPILGHNTVFWYRQTMMQGLELLAYFRNRAPLDDSGMPKDRFSAEMPDATLATLKIQPSEPRDSAVYFCASGLVLGLQGVDGYGYTFGSGTRLTVV.

This chain joins TRBV5-1 and TRBJ2-1; TRBD1 matches at 7 bases. This CDR3 spans 13 amino acids. The V gene end was trimmed by 4 bases and the J gene end by 7 bases; junction bases not matched to a gene: 5. CDR1 SGHRS and CDR2 YFSETQ come from the germline V gene. The CDR3 DNA reads as TGCGCCAGCAGCGGGGACAGCGAGAATGAGCAGTTCTTC. As protein: CASSGDSENEQFF.

The chain couples TRBV4-1 to TRBJ2-7, with a tentative D call TRBD1 (6 bases). Germline V gives CDR1 MGHRA, CDR2 YSYEKL. The CDR3 length is 13 residues. The ends were cut back, 3 bases at V and 3 bases at J, with 9 bases in the middle. CDR3 loop: CASSQVGGYEQYF. The CDR3 DNA sequence: TGCGCCAGCAGCCAGGTAGGGGGCTACGAGCAGTACTTC.

This chain connects TRBV3-1 (or the pseudogene TRBV3-2) to TRBJ2-5; D is unclear. The V end lost 4 bases, the J end lost 7 bases, and 7 bases lay between the germline ends. Looked up from germline, CDR1 is LGHDT and CDR2 is YNNKEL (reference sequence). There are 11 residues in the CDR3. The DNA for the CDR3 is TGTGCCAGCAGCCGAGTGAGGACCCAGTACTTC. Its protein is CASSRVRTQYF.

The rearrangement uses TRBV4-3 and TRBJ2-5; 8 nucleotides match TRBD2. Germline V gene data show CDR1 as LGHNA and CDR2 as YSLEER. V trimming: 1 base; J trimming: 2 bases; junction bases outside the gene matches: 9. CDR3 length: 17 residues. The CDR3 loop reads CASSQGILTSAQETQYF. DNA for the CDR3: TGCGCCAGCAGCCAAGGGATCCTGACTAGCGCTCAAGAGACCCAGTACTTC.

The chain uses TRBV6-5 and TRBJ2-7, with 8 bases aligning to TRBD1. Germline CDR1 is MNHEY and CDR2 is SVGAGI. After removal of 5 bases from V and 6 bases from J, the junction contained 9 bases not matched to a gene. There are 14 residues in the CDR3. The CDR3 loop reads CASSRGQGGAEQYF. As DNA, the CDR3 is TGTGCCAGCAGTCGAGGACAGGGTGGTGCCGAGCAGTACTTC.

The chain joins TRBV19 to TRBJ2-1; 10 bases agree with TRBD2. Germline trimming cut 5 bases from V and 6 bases from J; bases unmatched to any gene: 7. CDR3 size: 15 residues. Germline V gene lookup returns CDR1 LNHDA and CDR2 SQIVND (reference sequence). In nucleotides, the CDR3 is TGTGCCAGTAGTCTCCTAGCGGGGGCGGCCAATGAGCAGTTCTTC. Its translation is CASSLLAGAANEQFF.

This sequence joins TRBV7-2 and TRBJ2-1; a possible D gene is TRBD1 (6 bases). The V gene lost 1 base and the J gene lost 1 base, with 11 bases spanning the gap. The germline V gene encodes CDR1 SGHTA and CDR2 FQGNSA. This CDR3 has 16 residues. The CDR3 spells CASSLVGASSYNEQFF. DNA for the CDR3: TGTGCCAGCAGCTTAGTGGGGGCGTCTTCCTACAATGAGCAGTTCTTC.

This sequence joins TRBV11-1 and TRBJ2-3, with 7 bases matching TRBD2. Losses at the gene ends were 8 bases for V and 4 bases for J; bases not matched to a gene: 6. The V gene's germline CDR1 is SGHAT and CDR2 FQDESV (reference sequence). The CDR3 loop spans 13 amino acids. The CDR3 nucleotides are TGTGCCAGCGGATACACTAGCGCAGATACGCAGTATTTT. Amino acids: CASGYTSADTQYF.

The chain recombines TRBV6-6 with TRBJ2-2; 8 positions match TRBD2. After removal of 7 bases from V and 7 bases from J, the junction contained 11 bases not matched to a gene. CDR1 and CDR2 (germline): MNHNY, SVGAGI (reference sequence). CDR3 length equals 15 residues. Written as DNA, the CDR3 is TGTGCCAGCAAACCCCGGGAGCGGGAGAACGGGGAGCTGTTTTTT. Its protein product is CASKPRERENGELFF.

V and J are TRBV5-1 and TRBJ2-2, with 7 bases fitting TRBD1. This CDR3 is 16 amino acids long. V lost 0 bases to trimming and J lost 0 bases; unmatched junction nucleotides: 2. CDR1 SGHRS and CDR2 YFSETQ come from the germline V gene. The CDR3 region is CASSLDQGANTGELFF. The CDR3, as DNA: TGCGCCAGCAGCTTGGATCAGGGGGCGAACACCGGGGAGCTGTTTTTT.

The chain joins TRBV20-1 to TRBJ2-3; TRBD2 is a possible D gene (6 bases). The V and J ends lost 3 bases and 0 bases respectively, with 13 bases between them. The CDR3 covers 15 residues. Germline CDR1 DFQATT, CDR2 SNEGSKA (reference sequence). CDR3 residues: CSASIASASTDTQYF. CDR3 nucleotides: TGCAGTGCTAGTATTGCTAGCGCTAGCACAGATACGCAGTATTTT.

This clone was detected only once. This chain uses TRBV7-3 with TRBJ2-3; the D is unclear. V gave up 5 bases and J gave up 3 bases, with 9 bases separating them. Germline lookup yields CDR1 SGHTA and CDR2 FQGTGA. There are 13 residues in the CDR3. CDR3 sequence reads: CASSLLSTDTQYF. In DNA, the CDR3 is TGTGCCAGCAGCCTGCTATCAACAGATACGCAGTATTTT.

This clone has only one observation. The rearrangement joins TRBV7-9 to TRBJ1-2, with D unresolved. V was pared by 5 bases and J by 3 bases, with 10 bases between. Germline V lookup: CDR1 SEHNR, CDR2 FQNEAQ (reference sequence). This CDR3 region has 13 residues. The CDR3 DNA reads TGTGCCAGCAGCGACGGGATGGACTATGGCTACACCTTC. Protein product: CASSDGMDYGYTF.

The V gene is TRBV6-2 or TRBV6-3, the J gene TRBJ1-5; D gene unclear. The V end lost 3 bases, the J end lost 2 bases, and 11 bases lay between the germline ends. The CDR3 loop spans 15 amino acids. Germline CDR1 reads MNHEY; CDR2 reads SVGEGT. The CDR3 reads CASSYFGEGNQPQHF. In DNA form, the CDR3 reads TGTGCCAGCAGTTATTTTGGGGAGGGCAATCAGCCCCAGCATTTT.

This clone was counted only a few times. V and J are TRBV4-3 and TRBJ1-6; D is ambiguous. The CDR3 consists of 15 residues. V was trimmed by 0 bases and J by 9 bases, leaving 12 bases between them. Germline V gene data show CDR1 as LGHNA and CDR2 as YSLEER. This chain's CDR3 is CASSQDYESRSPLHF. The CDR3 nucleotides are TGCGCCAGCAGCCAAGACTACGAATCCCGTTCACCCCTCCACTTT.

The chain couples TRBV2 to TRBJ2-5; the D gene is possibly TRBD1 (6 bases). Germline assignment: CDR1 SNHLY and CDR2 FYNNEI. Trimming left V 1 base short and J 9 bases short, with 6 bases between. The length of the CDR3 is 11 residues. For the CDR3, the DNA is TGTGCCAGCAGTGAAGAGGGGGCCCAGTACTTC. Residues: CASSEEGAQYF. The full variable domain, its missing parts supplied by reference TRBV2 and TRBJ2-5, is EPEVTQTPSHQVTQMGQEVILRCVPISNHLYFYWYRQILGQKVEFLVSFYNNEISEKSEIFDDQFSVERPDGSNFTLKIRSTKLEDSAMYFCASSEEGAQYFGPGTRLLVL.

This clone has at least ten counts. The chain recombines TRBV19 with TRBJ2-7; 7 positions match TRBD1. With V trimmed by 3 bases and J by 1 base, 6 bases remained unmatched. Germline CDR1 LNHDA, CDR2 SQIVND (reference sequence). The CDR3 is made up of 15 amino acids. The CDR3 region has the DNA TGTGCCAGTAGTATCTCCCAGGGGGAGTCCTACGAGCAGTACTTC. Translation gives CASSISQGESYEQYF.